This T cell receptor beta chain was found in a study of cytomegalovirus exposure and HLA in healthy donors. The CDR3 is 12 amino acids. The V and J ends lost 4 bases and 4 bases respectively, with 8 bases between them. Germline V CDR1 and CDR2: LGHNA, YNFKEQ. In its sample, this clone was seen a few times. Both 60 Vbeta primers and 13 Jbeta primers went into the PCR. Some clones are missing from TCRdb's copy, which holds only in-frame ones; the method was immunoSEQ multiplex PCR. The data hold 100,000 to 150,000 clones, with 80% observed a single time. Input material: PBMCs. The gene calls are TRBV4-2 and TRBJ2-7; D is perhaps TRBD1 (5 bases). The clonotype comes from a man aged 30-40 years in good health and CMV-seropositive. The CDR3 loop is CASSPQGYEQYF. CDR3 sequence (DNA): TGTGCCAGCAGCCCCCAGGGATACGAGCAGTACTTC.